This passage covers 13 T cell receptor beta chains from one sample sequenced in a study of blood T cell repertoires in COVID-19. Here immunoSEQ multiplex PCR was the method, and the copy in TCRdb shows in-frame clones only, minus some. The sample yields over 150,000 clones, more than 85% seen once. Specimen: peripheral blood. These receptors all stem from a man aged 30 to 45 with acute or convalescent COVID-19.

V usage is TRBV10-3 and J usage is TRBJ1-3; D might be TRBD1 (5 bases). This CDR3 comprises 14 residues. Germline CDR1 ENHRY, CDR2 SYGVKD. Between the trimmed V and J ends, which lost 5 bases and 2 bases, there was a span of 10 bases. CDR3 amino acids: CAISQDTAGNTIYF. The CDR3 DNA reads TGTGCCATCAGTCAGGACACGGCTGGAAACACCATATATTTT.

The V call is TRBV30, the J call TRBJ1-5, with D possibly being TRBD1 (5 bases). V was cut by 4 bases and J by 5 bases, with 12 bases left in between. The germline V gene has CDR1 GTSNPN and CDR2 SVGIG (reference sequence). The CDR3 is 13 amino acids. The CDR3 nucleotides read TGTGCCTGGAACCGACAGAGAGATCAGCCCCAGCATTTT. This codes for CAWNRQRDQPQHF.

CDR3 in DNA: TGTGCCAGCAGCTTTAGCGGGACCCTCTACGAGCAGTACTTC. Translated, it gives CASSFSGTLYEQYF. The chain combines TRBV7-9 with TRBJ2-7; 8 bases agree with TRBD2. With V trimmed by 3 bases and J by 3 bases, 4 bases remained unmatched. Germline assignment: CDR1 SEHNR and CDR2 FQNEAQ (reference sequence). The CDR3 consists of 14 residues.

The rearrangement uses TRBV24-1 and TRBJ2-3, with D tentatively TRBD2 (6 bases). Germline V gene sequence: CDR1 KGHDR, CDR2 SFDVKD. The length of the CDR3 is 15 residues. V lost 4 bases to trimming and J lost 7 bases, with 17 bases between them. This CDR3 reads CATSDPGLSPHTQYF. The CDR3 DNA reads as TGTGCCACCAGTGACCCGGGACTTTCCCCGCATACGCAGTATTTT.

The rearrangement joins TRBV7-9 to TRBJ2-3; 9 nucleotides align to TRBD2. CDR1 is SEHNR and CDR2 is FQNEAQ in the germline V gene (reference sequence). The CDR3 contains 17 residues. The V and J ends lost 4 bases and 2 bases, in that order; junction bases with no gene match: 10. In nucleotides, the CDR3 is TGTGCCAGCAGCTCCGAACTTGGGACTAGCCCCACAGATACGCAGTATTTT. Amino acid sequence: CASSSELGTSPTDTQYF.

V usage is TRBV28 and J usage is TRBJ1-2, with 8 bases aligning to TRBD1. The CDR3 contains 16 residues. Per germline, CDR1 MDHEN and CDR2 SYDVKM. V was clipped by 11 bases and J by 1 base; unmatched bases: 15. This CDR3 is CAYRAGGILFNYGYTF. As DNA, the CDR3 is TGTGCCTATCGGGCAGGGGGCATTCTTTTTAACTATGGCTACACCTTC.

V and J are TRBV28 and TRBJ1-2; no reliable D call. The V and J ends lost 4 bases and 0 bases respectively, with 15 bases between them. Germline V gene lookup returns CDR1 MDHEN and CDR2 SYDVKM. The CDR3 consists of 16 residues. In nucleotides, the CDR3 is TGTGCCAGCAGTTCCACGAGACAAAACCCTAACTATGGCTACACCTTC. As protein: CASSSTRQNPNYGYTF.

This clone was observed a handful of times. This chain connects TRBV28 to TRBJ1-2, with 7 bases fitting TRBD1. With V trimmed by 5 bases and J by 4 bases, 13 bases remained unmatched. This CDR3 contains 16 residues. The V gene's germline CDR1 is MDHEN and CDR2 SYDVKM. CDR3 in DNA: TGTGCCAGCAGTCTAGCCGGGACAGCTAACCTCTATGGCTACACCTTC. Translating it yields CASSLAGTANLYGYTF.

The rearrangement joins TRBV28 to TRBJ1-5; unclear D gene. V lost 2 bases, J lost 4 bases, and 12 bases lay in between. The CDR3 consists of 15 residues. Germline values: CDR1 MDHEN, CDR2 SYDVKM. CDR3 in amino acids: CASSLGTWANQPQHF. DNA of the CDR3: TGTGCCAGCAGTTTAGGAACCTGGGCAAATCAGCCCCAGCATTTT.

J is TRBJ2-1 and V is TRBV14; tentatively, D is TRBD1 (5 bases). Trimming removed 8 bases at V and 3 bases at J, with 5 bases between. Germline CDR1 SGHDN, CDR2 FVKESK. The CDR3 totals 11 residues. CDR3 loop: CASQGYNEQFF. The CDR3 DNA reads as TGTGCCAGCCAGGGCTACAATGAGCAGTTCTTC.

The CDR3 region has the DNA TGTGCCATCAGTGAGTCGGCGGGAGACTACAATGAGCAGTTCTTC. It codes for CAISESAGDYNEQFF. The genes are TRBV10-3 and TRBJ2-1, with 7 bases identical to TRBD2. The CDR3 contains 15 residues. The germline V gene has CDR1 ENHRY and CDR2 SYGVKD. The V gene end was trimmed by 0 bases and the J gene end by 3 bases; junction bases not matched to a gene: 2.

The chain employs TRBV7-9 and TRBJ2-7; perhaps TRBD2 as D (6 bases). V lost 5 bases, J lost 6 bases, and 17 bases lay in between. Germline V gene lookup returns CDR1 SEHNR and CDR2 FQNEAQ (reference sequence). The CDR3 loop spans 14 amino acids. This CDR3 is CASSPVAVGIEQYF. The CDR3 nucleotides are TGTGCCAGCAGCCCGGTAGCGGTTGGCATCGAGCAGTACTTC.

The chain combines TRBV29-1 with TRBJ2-1; D unresolved. Trimming took 2 bases from V and 4 from J, leaving 9 bases between them. This CDR3 is 13 amino acids long. In germline, CDR1 is SQVTM, CDR2 ANQGSEA. The CDR3 protein is CSVELQIYNEQFF. CDR3 coding DNA: TGCAGCGTTGAATTACAGATATACAATGAGCAGTTCTTC.